The rows below give T cell receptor beta chains drawn from one sample of a study of identical twins. TCRdb used MiXCR to reprocess the 5' RACE reads, holding one entry per CDR3 protein. Among approximately 600,000 distinct CDR3 sequences, more than 9% were seen once, and the ten largest hold roughly 3.2%. These data were likewise used in another study, on yellow fever vaccine responses in identical twins.

The specimen was PBMCs. The receptors originated from a young woman in good health. The CDR3 runs from the conserved cysteine through the conserved F or W. Each record gives: CDR3 protein, CDR3 DNA, CDR3 length, D gene, V gene, J gene, clone size. A D gene is named only where the DNA matches it firmly. Not every row has a clone size; where given, it reads once, few, many or a size class.

CDR3: CAISEGGVTDTQYF; DNA: TGTGCCATCAGTGAGGGTGGAGTCACAGATACGCAGTATTTT; length: 14; D: NA; V: TRBV10-3; J: TRBJ2-3; size: NA
CDR3: CSVSDGVSNQPQHF; DNA: TGCAGCGTTTCGGACGGGGTTTCCAATCAGCCCCAGCATTTT; length: 14; D: NA; V: TRBV29-1; J: TRBJ1-5; size: NA
CDR3: CASSQIGGTQYF; DNA: TGCGCCAGCAGCCAAATAGGTGGTACGCAGTATTTT; length: 12; D: NA; V: TRBV4-3; J: TRBJ2-3; size: many
CDR3: CSVQGLAGERNEQFF; DNA: TGCAGCGTTCAGGGACTAGCGGGAGAAAGGAATGAGCAGTTCTTC; length: 15; D: TRBD2; V: TRBV29-1; J: TRBJ2-1; size: few
CDR3: CASSQPGQGSYNEQFF; DNA: TGTGCCAGCAGCCAACCGGGACAGGGGTCCTACAATGAGCAGTTCTTC; length: 16; D: NA; V: TRBV21-1; J: TRBJ2-1; size: NA
CDR3: CASSTRTGAYNEQFF; DNA: TGTGCCAGCAGCACTCGGACAGGGGCCTACAATGAGCAGTTCTTC; length: 15; D: TRBD1; V: TRBV5-5; J: TRBJ2-1; size: NA
CDR3: CASSTWTESYEQYF; DNA: TGTGCCAGCAGCACGTGGACAGAATCCTACGAGCAGTACTTC; length: 14; D: NA; V: TRBV5-6; J: TRBJ2-7; size: many
CDR3: CASSLEAGAGAFF; DNA: TGTGCCAGCAGCTTAGAGGCCGGGGCCGGGGCTTTCTTT; length: 13; D: NA; V: TRBV11-3; J: TRBJ1-1; size: NA
CDR3: CASSSGQGLAGELFF; DNA: TGTGCCAGCAGTTCGGGACAGGGATTGGCCGGGGAGCTGTTTTTT; length: 15; D: TRBD1; V: TRBV12-3/TRBV12-4; J: TRBJ2-2; size: few
CDR3: CASSTGSTNEKLFF; DNA: TGCGCCAGCAGTACAGGATCAACTAATGAAAAACTGTTTTTT; length: 14; D: NA; V: TRBV5-1; J: TRBJ1-4; size: NA
CDR3: CASSQVGAGVGTGELFF; DNA: TGCGCCAGCAGCCAAGTCGGAGCGGGAGTCGGGACCGGGGAGCTGTTTTTT; length: 17; D: TRBD2; V: TRBV4-3; J: TRBJ2-2; size: many
CDR3: CAITEGVQGKLEQFF; DNA: TGTGCCATCACCGAGGGGGTCCAAGGGAAGCTCGAGCAGTTCTTC; length: 15; D: NA; V: TRBV10-3; J: TRBJ2-1; size: few
CDR3: CAPPVRDQPQHF; DNA: TGTGCCCCCCCCGTCAGGGATCAGCCCCAGCATTTT; length: 12; D: NA; V: TRBV10-3; J: TRBJ1-5; size: NA
CDR3: CASSQVNSASGLMSSYNEQFF; DNA: TGCGCCAGCAGCCAAGTTAATAGTGCTAGCGGACTAATGAGCTCCTACAATGAGCAGTTCTTC; length: 21; D: TRBD2; V: TRBV4-1; J: TRBJ2-1; size: few
CDR3: CASSLVPEGTDTQYF; DNA: TGCGCCAGCAGCTTGGTACCCGAGGGGACAGATACGCAGTATTTT; length: 15; D: NA; V: TRBV5-1; J: TRBJ2-3; size: NA
CDR3: CASSQETVSDTQYF; DNA: TGTGCCAGCAGCCAAGAAACCGTTTCAGATACGCAGTATTTT; length: 14; D: NA; V: TRBV4-2; J: TRBJ2-3; size: NA
CDR3: CASSLAEDRVTQYF; DNA: TGCGCCAGCAGCTTGGCCGAGGACCGAGTTACGCAGTATTTT; length: 14; D: NA; V: TRBV5-1; J: TRBJ2-3; size: NA
CDR3: CASSLSSGRDPYNEQFF; DNA: TGTGCCAGCAGTCTCAGTAGCGGGAGGGATCCCTACAATGAGCAGTTCTTC; length: 17; D: TRBD2; V: TRBV28; J: TRBJ2-1; size: many
CDR3: CSVPTRPAYNEQFF; DNA: TGCAGCGTTCCGACTAGGCCCGCCTACAATGAGCAGTTCTTC; length: 14; D: NA; V: TRBV29-1; J: TRBJ2-1; size: once
CDR3: CASSLVGQGAPSTEAFF; DNA: TGCGCCAGCAGCTTGGTGGGACAGGGGGCGCCGAGCACTGAAGCTTTCTTT; length: 17; D: TRBD1; V: TRBV5-1; J: TRBJ1-1; size: few
CDR3: CASIRGQETQYF; DNA: TGTGCCAGCATAAGGGGTCAAGAGACCCAGTACTTC; length: 12; D: NA; V: TRBV28; J: TRBJ2-5; size: NA
CDR3: CATSRGGIGETQYF; DNA: TGTGCCACCAGCAGAGGGGGGATCGGCGAGACCCAGTACTTC; length: 14; D: NA; V: TRBV15; J: TRBJ2-5; size: few
CDR3: CASSFGGFSYNEQFF; DNA: TGCGCCAGCAGCTTCGGCGGGTTTTCCTACAATGAGCAGTTCTTC; length: 15; D: NA; V: TRBV5-1; J: TRBJ2-1; size: many
CDR3: CASSWATNTDTQYF; DNA: TGTGCCAGCAGCTGGGCTACAAACACAGATACGCAGTATTTT; length: 14; D: NA; V: TRBV28; J: TRBJ2-3; size: many
CDR3: CASRAESRAEKLFF; DNA: TGTGCCAGCAGAGCCGAGTCCCGAGCTGAAAAACTGTTTTTT; length: 14; D: NA; V: TRBV2; J: TRBJ1-4; size: many
CDR3: CASSERSVSETQYF; DNA: TGCGCCAGCAGCGAAAGAAGCGTGTCAGAGACCCAGTACTTC; length: 14; D: NA; V: TRBV4-3; J: TRBJ2-5; size: few
CDR3: CASSSHGTGEQTQYF; DNA: TGCGCCAGCAGCTCGCACGGGACAGGGGAGCAGACCCAGTACTTC; length: 15; D: TRBD1; V: TRBV5-1; J: TRBJ2-5; size: NA
CDR3: CSARDPGTSGRLYEQYF; DNA: TGCAGTGCTAGAGACCCCGGGACTAGCGGGAGGCTCTACGAGCAGTACTTC; length: 17; D: TRBD2; V: TRBV20-1; J: TRBJ2-7; size: many
CDR3: CASSPSGGEQYF; DNA: TGTGCCAGCTCACCTAGTGGGGGTGAGCAGTACTTC; length: 12; D: NA; V: TRBV18; J: TRBJ2-7; size: few
CDR3: CASSPTGDGYTF; DNA: TGTGCCAGCAGTCCGACAGGGGATGGCTACACCTTC; length: 12; D: TRBD1; V: TRBV12-3/TRBV12-4; J: TRBJ1-2; size: many
CDR3: CASSLESGGDEQYF; DNA: TGTGCCAGCAGCTTAGAATCCGGTGGGGACGAGCAGTACTTC; length: 14; D: NA; V: TRBV7-9; J: TRBJ2-7; size: NA
CDR3: CAWTRANSPLHF; DNA: TGTGCCTGGACCAGGGCTAATTCACCCCTCCACTTT; length: 12; D: NA; V: TRBV30; J: TRBJ1-6; size: few
CDR3: CASSRLAGGQQYF; DNA: TGTGCCAGCAGCCGTCTAGCGGGAGGACAGCAGTACTTC; length: 13; D: TRBD2; V: TRBV12-3/TRBV12-4; J: TRBJ2-7; size: many
CDR3: CASHSSGGFQTQYF; DNA: TGTGCCAGCCATTCTAGCGGGGGTTTCCAGACCCAGTACTTC; length: 14; D: TRBD2; V: TRBV28; J: TRBJ2-5; size: many
CDR3: CASSLNTGTEVLHEQYF; DNA: TGCGCCAGCAGCCTCAACACCGGGACTGAAGTCCTTCACGAGCAGTACTTC; length: 17; D: NA; V: TRBV4-3; J: TRBJ2-7; size: few
CDR3: CASTQGTANEQFF; DNA: TGTGCCAGCACACAGGGTACTGCCAATGAGCAGTTCTTC; length: 13; D: NA; V: TRBV28; J: TRBJ2-1; size: few